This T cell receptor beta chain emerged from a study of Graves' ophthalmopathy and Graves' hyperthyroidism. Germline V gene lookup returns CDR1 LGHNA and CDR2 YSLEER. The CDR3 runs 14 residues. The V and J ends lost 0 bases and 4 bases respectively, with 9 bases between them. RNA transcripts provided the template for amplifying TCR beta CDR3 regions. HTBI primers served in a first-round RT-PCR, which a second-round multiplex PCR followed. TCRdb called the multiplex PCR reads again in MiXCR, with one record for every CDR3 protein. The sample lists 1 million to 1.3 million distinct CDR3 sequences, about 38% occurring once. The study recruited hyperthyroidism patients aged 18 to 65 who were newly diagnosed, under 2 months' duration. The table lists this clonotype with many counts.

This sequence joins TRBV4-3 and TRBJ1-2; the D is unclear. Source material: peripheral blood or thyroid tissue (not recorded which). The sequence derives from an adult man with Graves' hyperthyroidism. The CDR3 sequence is CASSQDTVGYGYTF. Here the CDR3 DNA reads TGCGCCAGCAGCCAAGATACAGTGGGCTATGGCTACACCTTC.